The rows below give T cell receptor beta chains drawn from one sample of a study of blood T cell repertoires in COVID-19. The protocol was immunoSEQ multiplex PCR, while the TCRdb copy is restricted to in-frame clones and leaves out a portion. The sample holds tens of thousands of clones, about 87% seen once. The material sequenced was peripheral blood. The receptors were gathered from a man aged 80 or over with active or convalescent COVID-19. The CDR3 runs from the conserved cysteine through the conserved F or W. Fields, in order: D gene, clone size, V gene, CDR3 length, J gene, CDR3 DNA, CDR3 protein. The D gene is left open where the match is weak. Where a row states a size, it is once, few, many or the class of an expanded clone; other rows omit it.

TRBD1	-	TRBV3-1/TRBV3-2	17	TRBJ2-4	TGTGCCAGCAGCCAAGCTCCGGGACAGGGGGCCGGAAACATTCAGTACTTC	CASSQAPGQGAGNIQYF
TRBD2	once	TRBV30	14	TRBJ2-3	TGTGCCTGGGCGGGGGGGGTCCTCCCAGATACGCAGTATTTT	CAWAGGVLPDTQYF
-	-	TRBV9	15	TRBJ2-1	TGTGCCAGCAGCCCCCGAACAGGGGGGGCGGGTGAGCAGTTCTTC	CASSPRTGGAGEQFF
-	-	TRBV9	15	TRBJ2-1	TGTGCCAGCAGCGTGGGCCATTCTCCCTACAATGAGCAGTTCTTC	CASSVGHSPYNEQFF
-	-	TRBV30	14	TRBJ1-5	TGTGCCTGGAGTGTCCGGAGGGTGGATCAGCCCCAGCATTTT	CAWSVRRVDQPQHF
-	-	TRBV29-1	12	TRBJ1-2	TGCAGCGTTGGTTTGCACCCTAGGGGCTACACCTTC	CSVGLHPRGYTF
TRBD1	-	TRBV2	14	TRBJ1-1	TGTGCCAGCAGTGGACAGGGGTTCGACACTGAAGCTTTCTTT	CASSGQGFDTEAFF
-	-	TRBV7-9	14	TRBJ1-4	TGTGCCAGCAGCTTAGTCGGGCGGGGTGAAAAACTGTTTTTT	CASSLVGRGEKLFF
TRBD1	-	TRBV19	16	TRBJ2-6	TGTGCCAGTAGTACAACAGGGGCGAGTGGGGCCAACGTCCTGACTTTC	CASSTTGASGANVLTF
TRBD1	once	TRBV2	14	TRBJ1-5	TGTGCCAGCTCACCCCGGACAGGTTATCAGCCCCAGCATTTT	CASSPRTGYQPQHF
TRBD1	-	TRBV6-5	15	TRBJ1-5	TGTGCCAGCAGACCCGACAGGGGGAGCAATCAGCCCCAGCATTTT	CASRPDRGSNQPQHF
TRBD1	-	TRBV6-1	14	TRBJ1-1	TGTGCCAGCAGTGAAGGCAGGGGGTTAGGTGAAGCTTTCTTT	CASSEGRGLGEAFF
TRBD1	-	TRBV5-1	14	TRBJ1-1	TGCGCCAGCAGCTATGAGGGGGCGAACACTGAAGCTTTCTTT	CASSYEGANTEAFF
TRBD1	-	TRBV6-5	14	TRBJ1-2	TGTGCCACGACAGGGAGCGTCACTAACTATGGCTACACCTTC	CATTGSVTNYGYTF
-	-	TRBV7-9	13	TRBJ1-5	TGTGCCAGCAGCTTAGCCGGAGATCAGCCCCAGCATTTT	CASSLAGDQPQHF
TRBD2	-	TRBV19	16	TRBJ2-2	TGTGCCAGTAGTCGATATAGCGGGAGGTCCACCGGGGAGCTGTTTTTT	CASSRYSGRSTGELFF
TRBD2	-	TRBV7-9	16	TRBJ2-1	TGTGCCAGCAGCTTAGCAACGGGACTAGCGGTGAATGAGCAGTTCTTC	CASSLATGLAVNEQFF
-	few	TRBV6-1	12	TRBJ1-1	TGTGCCAGCAGTGACGAGGGCACTGAAGCTTTCTTT	CASSDEGTEAFF
-	-	TRBV19	18	TRBJ2-6	TGTGCCAGTAGTCCAGCAAGACAGGCCTCCTCTGGGGCCAACGTCCTGACTTTC	CASSPARQASSGANVLTF
-	-	TRBV14	16	TRBJ2-5	TGTGCCAGCAGCTCGGGGGAAAGGAGCGGCCAAGAGACCCAGTACTTC	CASSSGERSGQETQYF
TRBD1	once	TRBV27	15	TRBJ2-3	TGTGCCAGCAGTTTAACAGGGGGCGGCACAGATACGCAGTATTTT	CASSLTGGGTDTQYF
TRBD1	-	TRBV5-6	16	TRBJ2-1	TGTGCCAGCAGCGCCCCCGGGACAGTGGGCTACAATGAGCAGTTCTTC	CASSAPGTVGYNEQFF
-	-	TRBV7-9	14	TRBJ1-2	TGTGCCAGCAGCCCACCAGTCCCAGGCTATGGCTACACCTTC	CASSPPVPGYGYTF
-	-	TRBV19	11	TRBJ1-1	TGTGCCAGTAGCAACGTGAGGGAAGCTTTCTTT	CASSNVREAFF
-	-	TRBV18	13	TRBJ2-1	TGTGCCAGCTCACCACGTCAGAGGGATGAGCAGTTCTTC	CASSPRQRDEQFF
-	-	TRBV6-4	16	TRBJ2-3	TGTGCCAGCAGTGACTCGAGAGCGGGCCCCACAGATACGCAGTATTTT	CASSDSRAGPTDTQYF
TRBD1	-	TRBV11-2	16	TRBJ2-2	TGTGCCAGCAGCCCACTCGACAGGGCCAGCACCGGGGAGCTGTTTTTT	CASSPLDRASTGELFF
-	-	TRBV5-6	16	TRBJ1-6	TGTGCCAGCAGCTTGACAGGGACCTCCTATAATTCACCCCTCCACTTT	CASSLTGTSYNSPLHF
-	-	TRBV7-2	16	TRBJ2-1	TGTGCCAGCAGTCGGGAGGGGGCTTATCTCTACAATGAGCAGTTCTTC	CASSREGAYLYNEQFF
TRBD1	-	TRBV18	16	TRBJ2-3	TGTGCCAGCTCACCACGCCGGGACAGGGCTACAGATACGCAGTATTTT	CASSPRRDRATDTQYF
TRBD1	-	TRBV5-4	16	TRBJ1-1	TGTGCCAGCAGCCACCTCTTAGGGGGCGGGAACACTGAAGCTTTCTTT	CASSHLLGGGNTEAFF
-	-	TRBV6-5	13	TRBJ2-5	TGTGCCAGCAGGGACTCAGGACAAGAGACCCAGTACTTC	CASRDSGQETQYF
TRBD1	-	TRBV27	17	TRBJ1-4	TGTGCCAGCAGTCCGCCGGGGACAGGGTTCACTAATGAAAAACTGTTTTTT	CASSPPGTGFTNEKLFF
-	few	TRBV15	14	TRBJ1-5	TGTGCCACCAGCAGAGACCTTAGCAATCAGCCCCAGCATTTT	CATSRDLSNQPQHF
-	once	TRBV14	15	TRBJ2-3	TGTGCCAGCAGCCAGTTTGGGGGGAGATCAGATACGCAGTATTTT	CASSQFGGRSDTQYF
-	-	TRBV5-1	15	TRBJ1-2	TGCGCCAGCAGCTCGGACAGCACCACTAACTATGGCTACACCTTC	CASSSDSTTNYGYTF
TRBD1	-	TRBV10-3	14	TRBJ1-1	TGTGCCATCAAGCAGACAGGGAGGCTCACTGAAGCTTTCTTT	CAIKQTGRLTEAFF
-	-	TRBV13	16	TRBJ2-1	TGTGCCAGCAGCCCACGCCGTACTAGCACCTACAATGAGCAGTTCTTC	CASSPRRTSTYNEQFF
-	medium-sized	TRBV19	12	TRBJ2-2	TGTGCCAGTTTGGGGGGAGTCGGGGAGCTGTTTTTT	CASLGGVGELFF
-	-	TRBV27	14	TRBJ1-6	TGTGCCAGCAGTTTCCCGGTCGCAAATTCACCCCTCCACTTT	CASSFPVANSPLHF
TRBD1	-	TRBV24-1	16	TRBJ1-2	TGTGCCACCAGTGAATCCCCCGACAGGGGCCCGTTGGGCTACACCTTC	CATSESPDRGPLGYTF
TRBD1	-	TRBV6-5	14	TRBJ2-5	TGTGCCAGCACTCCGGGACAGATACGAGAGACCCAGTACTTC	CASTPGQIRETQYF
-	once	TRBV28	13	TRBJ1-2	TGTGCCAGCATGCGGACAGTTAACTATGGCTACACCTTC	CASMRTVNYGYTF
TRBD1	-	TRBV15	16	TRBJ1-6	TGTGCCACCAGCAGAGATTTCGGGGACAGTCGTTCACCCCTCCACTTT	CATSRDFGDSRSPLHF
TRBD1	-	TRBV6-5	15	TRBJ2-3	TGTGCCAGCAGCCGAGGGACAGATAGCACAGATACGCAGTATTTT	CASSRGTDSTDTQYF
-	once	TRBV28	14	TRBJ1-4	TGTGCCAGCAGAAGACCGGGATCGTATGAAAAACTGTTTTTT	CASRRPGSYEKLFF
-	-	TRBV5-6	13	TRBJ1-5	TGTGCCAGCAGCTTGGATAGGGGACAGCCCCAGCATTTT	CASSLDRGQPQHF
-	once	TRBV5-1	16	TRBJ2-6	TGCGCCAGCAGCCACGACAGGTTCTCTGGGGCCAACGTCCTGACTTTC	CASSHDRFSGANVLTF
-	-	TRBV2	12	TRBJ1-1	TGTGCCAGCACTCGGGGGGGCACTGAAGCTTTCTTT	CASTRGGTEAFF